This T cell receptor (beta chain) emerged from a study of T cells in Graves' hyperthyroidism and ophthalmopathy. Study-level findings and limits: Ophthalmopathy, which appeared later, was predicted by the model a median 6.5 months before onset.

Ophthalmopathy patients had moderate-to-severe active disease, CAS ≥3, NOSPECS ≥4, and disease duration under 3 months. Fresh peripheral blood, approximately 10 ml, yielded the PBMCs. The ends lost 5 bases at V and 2 bases at J; junction bases unmatched: 13. The CDR3 runs to 17 residues. CDR1 and CDR2 from the germline V gene are SGHAT and FQNNGV. Amplification of TCR beta CDR3 regions used RNA as the template. TCR CDR3 regions were first amplified by RT-PCR with HTBI primers. MiXCR, run by TCRdb on the multiplex PCR reads, gives a single entry per CDR3 protein. The sample yields around 500,000 distinct CDR3 sequences, about 20% seen once. Ten or more counts support this clonotype. Its target is unknown.

Sequenced material: blood. This clonotype was sampled from a woman in her 70s with Graves' ophthalmopathy. The genes are TRBV11-2 and TRBJ2-7, with 9 bases aligning to TRBD2. In DNA, the CDR3 is TGTGCCAGCAGCCCGCTTAGCGGGAGCGAGAATCCCTACGAGCAGTACTTC. Translation: CASSPLSGSENPYEQYF.